These 15 T cell receptor beta chains were sequenced from one sample in a study of CD8+ T cells in alopecia areata. The authors extracted RNA and reverse transcribed it into cDNA as the sequencing template. The assay was immunoSEQ multiplex PCR, and TCRdb's table has in-frame clones only and misses some. The sample comprises approximately 150,000 clones, 50% to 60% of which are singletons, and approximately 4.3% rests with the top ten. Input material: CD4+ T cells sorted from blood. These receptors all come from a human donor in good health.

CDR3: CASSLRHSQAFF. In nucleotides, the CDR3 is TGTGCCAGCAGCTTACGACATTCTCAAGCTTTCTTT. V usage is TRBV7-2 and J usage is TRBJ1-1; D gene uncertain. The CDR3 is made up of 12 amino acids. Trimming left V 2 bases short and J 9 bases short, with 10 bases between. CDR1 is SGHTA, CDR2 FQGNSA, per germline.

The V gene is TRBV4-1, the J gene TRBJ2-7; 11 bases fit TRBD2. V lost 2 bases, J lost 6 bases, and 6 bases stayed unmatched. The CDR3 is 15 amino acids. Germline CDR1 MGHRA, CDR2 YSYEKL. In DNA form, the CDR3 reads TGCGCCAGCAGCCAACCACTAGCGGGAGCAGCCGAGCAGTACTTC. Its translation is CASSQPLAGAAEQYF.

A few counts support this clone. The V gene is TRBV4-1, the J gene TRBJ1-5; D possibly corresponds to TRBD1 (6 bases). The V and J ends lost 4 bases and 3 bases respectively, with 13 bases between them. CDR1 is MGHRA and CDR2 is YSYEKL in the germline V gene. The CDR3 is 15 residues long. This CDR3 reads CASSLQGLVNQPQHF. In DNA form, the CDR3 reads TGCGCCAGCAGCCTTCAGGGGCTTGTCAATCAGCCCCAGCATTTT.

This clone was counted between two and nine times. The rearrangement uses TRBV6-1 and TRBJ1-2; D is perhaps TRBD1 (5 bases). The V gene's germline CDR1 is MNHNS and CDR2 SASEGT. V was trimmed by 4 bases and J by 3 bases, leaving 18 bases between them. The CDR3 consists of 16 residues. Here the CDR3 DNA reads TGTGCCAGCAGTGGGATCAGGGAGATCCCGGACTATGGCTACACCTTC. Translated: CASSGIREIPDYGYTF.

The chain recombines TRBV9 with TRBJ2-6; D is uncertain. The V end was cut by 0 bases, the J end by 0 bases, with 7 bases between. The CDR3 totals 16 residues. CDR1 is SGDLS and CDR2 is YYNGEE in the germline V gene. This CDR3 is CASSVGWLSGANVLTF. The DNA for the CDR3 is TGTGCCAGCAGCGTAGGTTGGCTCTCTGGGGCCAACGTCCTGACTTTC.

The chain combines TRBV5-1 with TRBJ2-2; no clear D. The CDR3 runs 15 residues. Germline-derived CDR1 and CDR2 are SGHRS and YFSETQ. The V end was cut by 2 bases, the J end by 5 bases, with 13 bases between. CDR3 sequence (DNA): TGCGCCAGCAGCTTAGAAGTTGTGGAAACCGGGGAGCTGTTTTTT. Protein sequence: CASSLEVVETGELFF.

The chain uses TRBV6-5 and TRBJ2-2; the match to TRBD1 covers 7 bases. The germline V gene encodes CDR1 MNHEY and CDR2 SVGAGI. This CDR3 spans 15 amino acids. V lost 6 bases to trimming and J lost 4 bases; unmatched junction nucleotides: 8. The CDR3 protein is CASRLQGVVTGELFF. The CDR3 nucleotides read TGTGCCAGCAGGCTTCAGGGGGTGGTCACCGGGGAGCTGTTTTTT.

This clone was recorded a few times. This chain links TRBV29-1 with TRBJ2-2; D remains unclear. The CDR3 loop spans 11 amino acids. The germline V gene encodes CDR1 SQVTM and CDR2 ANQGSEA. Trimming stripped 0 bases from V and 6 bases from J, with 2 bases between. Here the CDR3 reads CSVEEPGELFF. CDR3 bases: TGCAGCGTTGAAGAGCCCGGGGAGCTGTTTTTT.

The chain recombines TRBV5-4 with TRBJ2-5; 7 positions match TRBD2. This CDR3 has 13 residues. J gave up 3 bases and V 4 bases, and 3 bases lay outside the gene matches. Germline V gene sequence: CDR1 SGHNT, CDR2 YYREEE (reference sequence). The CDR3 loop is CASSQGLEETQYF. CDR3 sequence (DNA): TGTGCCAGCAGCCAAGGACTAGAAGAGACCCAGTACTTC.

The genes are TRBV15 and TRBJ2-5; TRBD2 matches 11 bases. The CDR3 has 15 residues. After removal of 5 bases from V and 5 bases from J, the junction contained 7 bases not matched to a gene. The germline CDR1 and CDR2 sequences are LNHNV and YYDKDF (reference sequence). This CDR3 is CATSARLAGRETQYF. In DNA, the CDR3 is TGTGCCACCAGCGCAAGACTAGCGGGACGGGAGACCCAGTACTTC.

The chain has TRBV30 and TRBJ1-4; 12 nucleotides line up with TRBD1. CDR3 length equals 14 residues. Trimming removed 1 base from V and 11 bases from J; junction bases left unmatched: 5. Per germline, CDR1 GTSNPN and CDR2 SVGIG (reference sequence). The CDR3 nucleotides are TGTGCCTGGAGTGAGGGACAGGGGGCATGGAAACTGTTTTTT. Encoded protein: CAWSEGQGAWKLFF.

V gene TRBV9 combines with J gene TRBJ2-1, with D unresolved. Germline assignment: CDR1 SGDLS and CDR2 YYNGEE. This CDR3 is built from 15 residues. The V gene lost 3 bases and the J gene lost 2 bases, with 12 bases spanning the gap. CDR3 protein: CASSASGSPYNEQFF. The DNA for the CDR3 is TGTGCCAGCAGCGCCTCCGGGTCACCCTACAATGAGCAGTTCTTC.

The chain carries TRBV5-1 and TRBJ2-7; D may be TRBD1 (6 bases). The V end was cut by 3 bases, the J end by 5 bases, with 12 bases between. The CDR3 consists of 13 residues. Germline loops: CDR1 SGHRS, CDR2 YFSETQ. CDR3 sequence reads: CASSWTQGNEQYF. The CDR3 bases are TGCGCCAGCAGCTGGACTCAGGGGAACGAGCAGTACTTC.

The chain combines TRBV6-5 with TRBJ2-4; TRBD1 agrees at 9 bases. CDR1 and CDR2 from the germline V gene are MNHEY and SVGAGI. After removal of 6 bases from V and 1 base from J, the junction contained 4 bases not matched to a gene. The CDR3 consists of 15 residues. Written as DNA, the CDR3 is TGTGCCAGCAGCCCCGACAGGGGGGCCAAAAACATTCAGTACTTC. Translation gives CASSPDRGAKNIQYF.

The chain carries TRBV7-9 and TRBJ2-5, with D possibly matching TRBD1 (5 bases). From germline, CDR1 is SEHNR and CDR2 FQNEAQ (reference sequence). V shed 5 bases and J shed 5 bases, with 15 bases lying between them. The CDR3 is made up of 14 amino acids. The DNA of the CDR3 is TGTGCCAGCAGCGCCACCCAGGGTCGGGAGACCCAGTACTTC. Translating gives CASSATQGRETQYF.